One and the same sample provided the 11 T cell receptor beta chains below, sequenced in a study of blood T cell repertoires in COVID-19. The method was immunoSEQ multiplex PCR; TCRdb's version includes in-frame clones alone and lacks a portion of them. The sample contains about 120,000 clones, roughly 80% of which appear only once. The sample taken for sequencing was peripheral blood. These receptors were taken from a human donor in a cohort sampled during active COVID-19.

The rearrangement joins TRBV13 to TRBJ1-2; D may be TRBD1 (5 bases). The germline gives CDR1 PRHDT, CDR2 FYEKMQ (reference sequence). The CDR3 sequence is 17 residues long. V was shortened by 5 bases and J by 6 bases, with 25 bases between the two germline ends. CDR3 in amino acids: CASSEEGESWDENGYTF. In nucleotides, the CDR3 is TGTGCCAGCAGCGAAGAAGGGGAAAGCTGGGATGAGAATGGCTACACCTTC.

V gene TRBV24-1 combines with J gene TRBJ1-1; D unclear. Germline-derived CDR1 and CDR2 are KGHDR and SFDVKD. V was shortened by 4 bases and J by 10 bases, with 15 bases between the two germline ends. CDR3 length: 13 residues. The CDR3 here is CATSDPDPRGAFF. CDR3 nucleotide sequence: TGTGCCACCAGTGACCCAGACCCACGGGGAGCTTTCTTT.

The V and J genes are TRBV6-1 and TRBJ1-1; 7 bases map to TRBD1. Germline CDR1 MNHNS, CDR2 SASEGT. V shed 2 bases, J shed 3 bases, and the junction held 9 bases outside the gene matches. The CDR3 spans 16 residues. The DNA for the CDR3 is TGTGCCAGCAGTGAACAGACCGGACAGGCTTACACTGAAGCTTTCTTT. It specifies CASSEQTGQAYTEAFF.

This sequence joins TRBV19 and TRBJ1-4; D is unclear. The germline V gene encodes CDR1 LNHDA and CDR2 SQIVND (reference sequence). This CDR3 is built from 14 residues. V was pared by 5 bases and J by 3 bases, with 10 bases between. The DNA for the CDR3 is TGTGCCAGTAGTGCACTTTCCTCTAATGAAAAACTGTTTTTT. It encodes CASSALSSNEKLFF.

This chain uses TRBV7-9 with TRBJ2-1; the match to TRBD2 covers 11 bases. Germline assignment: CDR1 SEHNR and CDR2 FQNEAQ (reference sequence). V was clipped by 5 bases and J by 8 bases; unmatched bases: 5. The CDR3 is 14 amino acids. CDR3 protein: CASSLLAGEYEQFF. CDR3 DNA: TGTGCCAGCAGCCTACTAGCGGGAGAGTATGAGCAGTTCTTC.

This chain joins TRBV19 and TRBJ2-5; TRBD2 matches at 12 bases. This CDR3 has 14 amino acids. Germline CDR1 is LNHDA and CDR2 is SQIVND (reference sequence). V gave up 4 bases and J gave up 5 bases; unmatched junction bases: 2. The CDR3 reads CASSTLAGGETQYF. The DNA of the CDR3 is TGTGCCAGTAGTACCCTAGCGGGAGGGGAGACCCAGTACTTC. The variable domain in full, completed from reference TRBV19 and TRBJ2-5, reads DGGITQSPKYLFRKEGQNVTLSCEQNLNHDAMYWYRQDPGQGLRLIYYSQIVNDFQKGDIAEGYSVSREKKESFPLTVTSAQKNPTAFYLCASSTLAGGETQYFGPGTRLLVL.

The V gene is TRBV9, the J gene TRBJ2-1; TRBD2 aligns across 15 bases. CDR1 is SGDLS and CDR2 is YYNGEE in the germline V gene. This CDR3 region has 20 residues. V dropped 3 bases and J dropped 2; count of bases not matched to a gene: 12. CDR3 nucleotide sequence: TGTGCCAGCAGCGGATTTGGGACTAGCGGGGGGCTTAGCCCCTACAATGAGCAGTTCTTC. Protein: CASSGFGTSGGLSPYNEQFF.

The rearrangement links TRBV9 to TRBJ1-3, with unresolved D. V lost 2 bases and J 3 bases, leaving 3 bases between the germline ends. Germline V lookup: CDR1 SGDLS, CDR2 YYNGEE. There are 12 residues in the CDR3. The CDR3 bases are TGTGCCAGCAGCGTCGGTGGAAACACCATATATTTT. It translates to CASSVGGNTIYF.

V gene TRBV9 combines with J gene TRBJ2-7, with TRBD2 matching 7 bases. The junction had 4 bases not matched to a gene; V was cut back by 2 bases and J by 2 bases. This CDR3 has 14 amino acids. CDR1 and CDR2 from the germline V gene are SGDLS and YYNGEE. The CDR3 DNA reads as TGTGCCAGCAGCGTGGCTAGCGGTACCTACGAGCAGTACTTC. It translates to CASSVASGTYEQYF.

The rearrangement links TRBV19 to TRBJ2-2; TRBD2 aligns across 8 bases. CDR1 is LNHDA, CDR2 SQIVND, per germline (reference sequence). This CDR3 contains 14 residues. V was clipped by 8 bases and J by 5 bases; unmatched bases: 7. The chain's CDR3 is CASSLSGGTGELFF. Here the CDR3 DNA reads TGTGCCAGTTCCCTATCGGGGGGGACCGGGGAGCTGTTTTTT.

V is TRBV7-9 and J is TRBJ2-7, with unresolved D. This CDR3 is built from 12 residues. Between the trimmed V and J ends, which lost 4 bases and 6 bases, there was a span of 10 bases. CDR1 and CDR2 from the germline V gene are SEHNR and FQNEAQ (reference sequence). In nucleotides, the CDR3 is TGTGCCAGCAGCTCCAACACCCGCGAGCAGTACTTC. Its translation is CASSSNTREQYF.